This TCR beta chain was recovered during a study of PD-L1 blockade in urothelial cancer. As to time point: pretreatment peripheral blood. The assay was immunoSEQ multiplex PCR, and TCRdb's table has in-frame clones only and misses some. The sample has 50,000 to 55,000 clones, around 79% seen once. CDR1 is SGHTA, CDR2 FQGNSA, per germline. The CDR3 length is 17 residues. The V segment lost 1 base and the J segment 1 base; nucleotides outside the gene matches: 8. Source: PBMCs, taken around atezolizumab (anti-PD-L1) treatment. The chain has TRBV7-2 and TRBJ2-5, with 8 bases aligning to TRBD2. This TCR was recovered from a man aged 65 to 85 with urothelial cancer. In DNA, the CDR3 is TGTGCCAGCAGCTTAGTGGGAGTCGGGGGGGCCCAAGAGACCCAGTACTTC. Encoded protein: CASSLVGVGGAQETQYF.